This entry lists 31 T cell receptor beta chains sequenced from one sample in a study of CD8+CD57+ T cells in acquired aplastic anemia. According to the study, genomic DNA was the template for TCR beta VDJ and CDR3 profiling. TCRdb processed the reads anew with MiXCR; each CDR3 protein has one entry. The sample includes 400,000 to 450,000 distinct CDR3 sequences, approximately 70% of them seen just once. The specimen was sorted CD4+, CD8+, or CD8+CD57+ T cells (not recorded which) from PBMCs. The receptors here all came from a human donor in good health, serving as a control.

V and J are TRBV7-2 and TRBJ2-7; 7 bases match TRBD2. The CDR3 has 15 amino acids. Germline-derived CDR1 and CDR2 are SGHTA and FQGNSA. V lost 5 bases to trimming and J lost 4 bases; unmatched junction nucleotides: 11. Here the CDR3 DNA reads TGTGCCAGCAGCCACGACCCATCTAGCGGTTACGAGCAGTACTTC. It is translated as CASSHDPSSGYEQYF.

This clonotype came up a few times. This may stem from a read error, because a much larger clone lies one nucleotide away. The chain carries TRBV19 and TRBJ2-5, with D perhaps matching TRBD2 (6 bases). Germline V gene lookup returns CDR1 LNHDA and CDR2 SQIVND (reference sequence). There are 15 residues in the CDR3. Trimming took off 2 bases at V and 4 bases at J, with 14 bases between the two ends. CDR3 region: CASSIWSGVRETQYF. DNA for the CDR3: TGTGCCAGTAGTATATGGTCGGGGGTGAGAGAGACCCAGTACTTC. Full variable domain (outside the CDR3, taken from reference TRBV19 and TRBJ2-5): DGGITQSPKYLFRKEGQNVTLSCEQNLNHDAMYWYRQDPGQGLRLIYYSQIVNDFQKGDIAEGYSVSREKKESFPLTVTSAQKNPTAFYLCASSIWSGVRETQYFGPGTRLLVL.

On this clonotype: One base away lies a much larger clone, so this may be a sequencing read error. J is TRBJ1-1 and V is TRBV6-2 or TRBV6-3; D is unclear. The V gene lost 5 bases and the J gene lost 10 bases, with 17 bases spanning the gap. The CDR3 runs 13 residues. CDR1 is MNHEY, CDR2 SVGEGT, per germline. In nucleotides, the CDR3 is TGTGCCAGCAGTCCGTTGGTAGCGCCTGTAGCTTTCTTT. Encoded protein: CASSPLVAPVAFF.

About this clonotype itself: At one of its ends the junction is not consistent with the germline gene, which may arise from a read error. V is TRBV20-1 and J is TRBJ1-2; D possibly corresponds to TRBD1 (5 bases). Germline lookup yields CDR1 DFQATT and CDR2 SNEGSKA (reference sequence). The CDR3 extends over 14 amino acids. The CDR3 DNA sequence: TGCAGTGCCCTACTAGCGGGGGGTAACAATGGCTACACCTTC. Translating gives CSALLAGGNNGYTF.

This rearrangement joins TRBV7-9 to TRBJ2-5; tentative D call: TRBD2 (7 bases). The V gene lost 3 bases and the J gene lost 4 bases, with 15 bases spanning the gap. Looked up from germline, CDR1 is SEHNR and CDR2 is FQNEAQ (reference sequence). CDR3 length: 15 amino acids. The chain's CDR3 is CASSFYQGRGETQYF. The CDR3 DNA reads as TGTGCCAGCAGCTTTTACCAGGGGAGGGGAGAGACCCAGTACTTC.

This clonotype was detected many times. This chain links TRBV7-6 with TRBJ2-5; TRBD1 might be the D (6 bases). This CDR3 is built from 14 residues. With 7 bases removed from V and 5 bases from J, the gap between germline ends came to 17 bases. CDR1 and CDR2 (germline): SGHVS, FNYEAQ. DNA of the CDR3: TGTGCCAGCAACCCGACAGGATCCGGGGAGACCCAGTACTTC. This translates into CASNPTGSGETQYF.

With regard to this clonotype: The junction and the germline gene differ at one end; a read error may be behind it. J is TRBJ1-1 and V is TRBV7-2, with D maybe TRBD1 (6 bases). CDR3 length equals 14 residues. Germline CDR1 SGHTA, CDR2 FQGNSA. The CDR3 DNA reads TGTGCCAGCAGCTACGCAGGGGTACCAGCGATGAGCTACTTT. The encoded protein is CASSYAGVPAMSYF. Full variable domain (remainder filled in from reference TRBV7-2 and TRBJ1-1): GAGVSQSPSNKVTEKGKDVELRCDPISGHTALYWYRQSLGQGLEFLIYFQGNSAPDKSGLPSDRFSAERTGGSVSTLTIQRTQQEDSAVYLCASSYAGVPAMSYFGQGTRLTVV.

There are a few counts of this clonotype. The chain has TRBV5-1 and TRBJ2-4, with D possibly being TRBD1 (5 bases). CDR1 and CDR2 (germline): SGHRS, YFSETQ. Trimming cost V 2 bases and J 0 bases, with 9 bases left between them. The length of the CDR3 is 15 residues. The CDR3 DNA follows: TGCGCCAGCAGCTTCGGGCAGGGAGCCAAAAACATTCAGTACTTC. Translation: CASSFGQGAKNIQYF.

The chain combines TRBV5-4 with TRBJ1-6, with TRBD1 identical over 9 bases. The germline V gene encodes CDR1 SGHNT and CDR2 YYREEE (reference sequence). The CDR3 is made up of 16 amino acids. Trimming removed 10 bases from V and 8 bases from J; junction bases left unmatched: 16. Written as DNA, the CDR3 is TGTGCCGCCACCGGGGGCAGGAGGACAGGGGATTCACCCCTCCACTTT. This codes for CAATGGRRTGDSPLHF.

This clonotype was observed a handful of times. The V and J genes are TRBV20-1 and TRBJ2-6; weak D call: TRBD2 (7 bases). The CDR3 consists of 19 residues. The V end was cut by 1 base, the J end by 2 bases, with 21 bases between. Germline CDR1 DFQATT, CDR2 SNEGSKA (reference sequence). The CDR3 loop reads CSARGWEGRGWAGANVLTF. The CDR3 nucleotides are TGCAGTGCTAGAGGCTGGGAGGGCAGGGGTTGGGCTGGGGCCAACGTCCTGACTTTC.

As for this clonotype: This may be a read error: a much more frequent sequence differs by one nucleotide. The chain employs TRBV6-1 and TRBJ1-5, with 9 positions matching TRBD1. CDR3 length: 15 residues. The germline V gene has CDR1 MNHNS and CDR2 SASEGT. Trimming cost V 4 bases and J 9 bases; bases outside gene matches: 10. CDR3: CASSAGTGPDRPQHF. DNA for the CDR3: TGTGCCAGCAGTGCCGGGACAGGGCCTGATCGGCCCCAGCATTTT.

This clonotype has a handful of counts. Since a much larger clone is just one base distant, this may be a read error. V usage is TRBV10-3 and J usage is TRBJ1-2; the D gene is possibly TRBD1 (5 bases). The CDR3 length is 13 residues. From germline, CDR1 is ENHRY and CDR2 SYGVKD. CDR3: CASSLERGYGYAF. The CDR3 DNA reads TGTGCCAGCAGTTTGGAAAGGGGCTATGGCTACGCCTTC.

V and J are TRBV9 and TRBJ2-7, with 10 bases matching TRBD1. CDR3 length: 14 residues. Trimming took 8 bases from V and 2 from J; bases not matched to a gene: 7. Germline CDR1 and CDR2: SGDLS and YYNGEE. The CDR3 region has the DNA TGTGCCAGTAGTGTCGGGACAGGGGCCTACGAGCAGTACTTC. It specifies CASSVGTGAYEQYF.

This chain connects TRBV6-4 to TRBJ2-1; tentative D call: TRBD2 (5 bases). V lost 3 bases and J lost 5, with 8 bases in between. The germline gives CDR1 MRHNA, CDR2 SNTAGT. There are 13 residues in the CDR3. The CDR3 spells CASSESGNNEQFF. CDR3 nucleotide sequence: TGTGCCAGCAGTGAAAGCGGAAACAATGAGCAGTTCTTC.

CDR3 DNA: TGTGCCAGCAGCCTTGTAACAGGGGGAGAGACCCAGTACTTC. Its translation is CASSLVTGGETQYF. The chain carries TRBV12-3 or TRBV12-4 and TRBJ2-5, with 8 bases aligning to TRBD1. V trimming: 6 bases; J trimming: 4 bases; junction bases outside the gene matches: 7. The CDR3 has 14 amino acids.

On this clonotype itself: The junction departs from the called germline gene at one end, perhaps through a read error. The J gene is TRBJ2-7, the V gene TRBV10-2; 8 nucleotides align to TRBD1. The CDR3 totals 15 residues. Germline V CDR1 and CDR2: WSHSY, SAAADI. The DNA for the CDR3 is TGCGCCAGCACCTCCGGGACAGGCCCAGTAGACGAACAGTACTTC. Translation: CASTSGTGPVDEQYF.

This chain links TRBV10-3 with TRBJ2-1; 8 nucleotides line up with TRBD2. The CDR3 has 17 amino acids. Germline CDR1 ENHRY, CDR2 SYGVKD. With 6 bases clipped from V and 0 bases from J, the junction kept 10 bases outside the gene matches. CDR3: CAIRRLAAGGSYNEQFF. The DNA for the CDR3 is TGTGCCATCAGGCGACTGGCTGCGGGGGGCTCCTACAATGAGCAGTTCTTC.

About this clonotype: One junction end disagrees with the germline gene, perhaps due to a read error. The rearrangement links TRBV20-1 to TRBJ2-5; D could derive from TRBD1 or TRBD2 (5 bases each). From germline, CDR1 is DFQATT and CDR2 SNEGSKA (reference sequence). The CDR3 length is 10 residues. DNA for the CDR3: TGCAGTGCCGCCGGGACGACCGAGTACTTC. Translation gives CSAAGTTEYF.

This clonotype was detected a few times. This may arise from a read error, as a much more abundant clone is one base away. J is TRBJ1-2 and V is TRBV7-3; D possibly corresponds to TRBD1 (5 bases). The CDR3 has 13 residues. Germline CDR1 SGHTA, CDR2 FQGTGA. Here the CDR3 DNA reads TGCGCCAGCAGCGAAACAGGTCCGGGAGGCTACACCTTC. Encoded protein: CASSETGPGGYTF.

This sequence joins TRBV10-3 and TRBJ1-2; 8 bases map to TRBD1. Per germline, CDR1 ENHRY and CDR2 SYGVKD. V was clipped by 4 bases and J by 4 bases; unmatched bases: 14. This CDR3 is built from 17 residues. The CDR3 DNA follows: TGTGCCATCAGTGGAGTGGACAGGGATCAGTGGGCCTATGGCTACACCTTC. Protein product: CAISGVDRDQWAYGYTF.

Comment on this clonotype: One end of the junction fails to match germline, which may point to a read error. The V call is TRBV10-2, the J call TRBJ1-1, with no clear D. This CDR3 has 14 amino acids. The germline V gene has CDR1 WSHSY and CDR2 SAAADI. This CDR3 is CASIVEVGNTGAFF. The CDR3 bases are TGTGCCAGCATTGTCGAAGTCGGGAACACTGGAGCTTTCTTT.

The V call is TRBV6-5, the J call TRBJ1-3, with D possibly being TRBD1 (6 bases). Germline V gene data show CDR1 as MNHEY and CDR2 as SVGAGI. The CDR3 sequence is 15 residues long. V was trimmed by 3 bases and J by 7 bases, leaving 16 bases between them. The CDR3 region is CASSYIGGRGNTIYF. CDR3 coding DNA: TGTGCCAGCAGTTATATTGGGGGCCGGGGCAACACCATATATTTT.

The CDR3 region is CSVSDGEQYF. Here the CDR3 DNA reads TGCAGCGTTTCGGATGGCGAGCAGTACTTC. The chain couples TRBV29-1 to TRBJ2-7; no firm D call. Trimming removed 5 bases from V and 6 bases from J, with 8 bases in between. The CDR3 is 10 residues long. CDR1 SQVTM and CDR2 ANQGSEA come from the germline V gene.

The chain employs TRBV7-2 and TRBJ1-5; tentatively, D is TRBD1 (5 bases). This CDR3 is built from 17 residues. Germline V lookup: CDR1 SGHTA, CDR2 FQGNSA. Trimming took off 0 bases at V and 0 bases at J, with 12 bases between the two ends. CDR3 bases: TGTGCCAGCAGCTTAGCCCTGGACATCTATAGCAATCAGCCCCAGCATTTT. This gives the protein CASSLALDIYSNQPQHF. The variable domain in full, with the rest retrieved from reference TRBV7-2 and TRBJ1-5, is GAGVSQSPSNKVTEKGKDVELRCDPISGHTALYWYRQSLGQGLEFLIYFQGNSAPDKSGLPSDRFSAERTGGSVSTLTIQRTQQEDSAVYLCASSLALDIYSNQPQHFGDGTRLSIL.

In the case of this clonotype: The junction and the germline gene differ at one end; a read error may be behind it. V usage is TRBV7-3 and J usage is TRBJ2-6, with 11 positions matching TRBD2. This CDR3 contains 18 residues. The germline gives CDR1 SGHTA, CDR2 FQGTGA. The CDR3, as DNA: TGTGCCAGCAGCTTTCTAGCGGGGGGCGGCCCCGGGGCCAACGTCCTGACCTTC. This codes for CASSFLAGGGPGANVLTF.

The chain couples TRBV9 to TRBJ2-5, with a weak D call TRBD1 (5 bases). CDR1 and CDR2 from the germline V gene are SGDLS and YYNGEE. The CDR3 spans 14 residues. The V end lost 6 bases, the J end lost 0 bases, and 12 bases lay between the germline ends. Here the CDR3 DNA reads TGTGCCAGCACCCCGCAGGGCCACCAAGAGACCCAGTACTTC. This codes for CASTPQGHQETQYF. Combining the CDR3 with reference TRBV9 and TRBJ2-5 gives the whole variable domain DSGVTQTPKHLITATGQRVTLRCSPRSGDLSVYWYQQSLDQGLQFLIQYYNGEERAKGNILERFSAQQFPDLHSELNLSSLELGDSALYFCASTPQGHQETQYFGPGTRLLVL.

In its sample, this clonotype was seen many times. The chain is built from TRBV20-1 and TRBJ2-1; TRBD2 matches 11 bases. This CDR3 has 15 amino acids. CDR1 is DFQATT, CDR2 SNEGSKA, per germline (reference sequence). The V gene end was trimmed by 3 bases and the J gene end by 6 bases; junction bases not matched to a gene: 7. The CDR3 protein is CSASVAGGLVNEQFF. CDR3 nucleotides: TGCAGTGCTAGTGTAGCGGGGGGGTTGGTCAATGAGCAGTTCTTC.

The chain couples TRBV12-3 or TRBV12-4 to TRBJ2-7; the D is unclear. This CDR3 region has 11 residues. V lost 0 bases and J 7 bases, leaving 4 bases between the germline ends. CDR3 nucleotide sequence: TGTGCCAGCAGTTTAGCGCTGGAGCAGTACTTC. Amino acid sequence: CASSLALEQYF.

This clonotype has ten or more counts. This chain joins TRBV5-1 and TRBJ2-7; 7 bases match TRBD1. Germline V CDR1 and CDR2: SGHRS, YFSETQ. The CDR3 has 14 residues. Trimming cost V 1 base and J 3 bases; bases outside gene matches: 4. CDR3 amino acids: CASSLQGVNYEQYF. In nucleotides, the CDR3 is TGCGCCAGCAGCTTGCAGGGGGTTAACTACGAGCAGTACTTC.

The CDR3: CASSTLETSSYNSPLHF. CDR3 sequence (DNA): TGTGCCAGCAGCACCCTAGAAACGAGCTCCTATAATTCACCCCTCCACTTT. The chain uses TRBV25-1 and TRBJ1-6; D ambiguous. Germline-derived CDR1 and CDR2 are MGHDK and SYGVNS. CDR3 length equals 17 residues. Deletions cut 6 bases from V and 0 bases from J, with 15 bases between.

J is TRBJ2-7 and V is TRBV12-3 or TRBV12-4, with D possibly being TRBD2 (5 bases). Trimming removed 6 bases at V and 2 bases at J, with 20 bases between. This CDR3 has 16 residues. Here the CDR3 reads CASSEGTGWPTYEQYF. CDR3 nucleotides: TGTGCCAGCAGCGAGGGAACGGGCTGGCCCACCTACGAGCAGTACTTC.